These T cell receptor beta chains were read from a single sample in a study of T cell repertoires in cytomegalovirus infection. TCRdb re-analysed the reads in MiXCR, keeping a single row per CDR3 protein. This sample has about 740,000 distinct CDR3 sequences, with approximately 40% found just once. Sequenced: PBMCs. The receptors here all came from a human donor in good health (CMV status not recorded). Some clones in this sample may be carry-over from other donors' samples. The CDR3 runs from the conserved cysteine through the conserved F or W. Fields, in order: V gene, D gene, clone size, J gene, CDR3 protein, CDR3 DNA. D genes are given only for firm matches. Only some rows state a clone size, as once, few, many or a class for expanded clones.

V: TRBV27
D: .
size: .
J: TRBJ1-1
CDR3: CASSLLNGGVNTEAFF
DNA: TGTGCCAGCAGTTTATTGAATGGGGGGGTTAACACTGAAGCTTTCTTT

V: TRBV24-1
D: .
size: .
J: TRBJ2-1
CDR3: CATSYPGALNEQFF
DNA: TGTGCCACCAGTTACCCGGGGGCTCTCAATGAGCAGTTCTTC

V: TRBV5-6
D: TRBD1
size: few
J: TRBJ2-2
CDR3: CASSAGTGVTGELFF
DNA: TGTGCCAGCAGCGCGGGGACAGGGGTCACCGGGGAGCTGTTTTTT

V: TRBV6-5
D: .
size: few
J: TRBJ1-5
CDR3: CASSAVRLTEIYSNQPQHF
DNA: TGTGCCAGCAGTGCCGTCAGGTTAACCGAGATCTATAGCAATCAGCCCCAGCATTTT

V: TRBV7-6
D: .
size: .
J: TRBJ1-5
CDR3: CARSLGSVPNQPKHF
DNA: TGTGCCAGAAGCTTAGGGTCCGTCCCCAATCAGCCCAAGCATTTT

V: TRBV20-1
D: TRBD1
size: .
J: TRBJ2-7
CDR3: CSASRLDRAADEQYF
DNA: TGCAGTGCTAGTAGGCTGGACAGGGCGGCCGACGAGCAGTACTTC

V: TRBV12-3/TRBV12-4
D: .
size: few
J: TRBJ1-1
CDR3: CASTWGYTEAFF
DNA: TGTGCCAGCACCTGGGGGTACACTGAAGCTTTCTTT

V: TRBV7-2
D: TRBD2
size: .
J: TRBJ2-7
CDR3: CASSERSGSPQYF
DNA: TGTGCCAGCAGCGAACGGAGCGGGAGTCCGCAGTACTTC

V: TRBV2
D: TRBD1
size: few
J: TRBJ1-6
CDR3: CATRDRVNSPLHF
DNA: TGTGCCACCAGGGACAGGGTTAATTCACCCCTCCACTTT

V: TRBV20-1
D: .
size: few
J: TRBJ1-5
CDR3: CSARGSGTLNQPQHF
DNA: TGCAGTGCTAGGGGGTCCGGGACTCTGAATCAGCCCCAGCATTTT

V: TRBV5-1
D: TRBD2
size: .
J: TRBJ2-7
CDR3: CASGGGGYEQYF
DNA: TGCGCCAGCGGCGGCGGGGGATACGAGCAGTACTTC

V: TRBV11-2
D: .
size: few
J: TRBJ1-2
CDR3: CASSSPGEANYGYTF
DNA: TGTGCCAGCAGCTCCCCCGGGGAAGCTAACTATGGCTACACCTTC

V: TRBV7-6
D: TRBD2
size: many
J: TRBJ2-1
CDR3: CASSSGSSGGARNEQFF
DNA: TGTGCCAGCAGCTCAGGTTCTAGCGGGGGGGCTCGCAATGAGCAGTTCTTC

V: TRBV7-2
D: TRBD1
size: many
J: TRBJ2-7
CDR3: CASSLAGQGTPYEQYF
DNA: TGTGCCAGCAGCTTAGCGGGACAGGGTACCCCCTACGAGCAGTACTTC

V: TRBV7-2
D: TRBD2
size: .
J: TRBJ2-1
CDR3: CASSPTTPGGNEQFF
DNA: TGTGCCAGCAGCCCAACCACCCCGGGAGGAAATGAGCAGTTCTTC

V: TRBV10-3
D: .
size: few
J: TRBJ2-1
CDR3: CAISESPLYNEQFF
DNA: TGTGCCATCAGTGAGTCGCCCCTGTACAATGAGCAGTTCTTC